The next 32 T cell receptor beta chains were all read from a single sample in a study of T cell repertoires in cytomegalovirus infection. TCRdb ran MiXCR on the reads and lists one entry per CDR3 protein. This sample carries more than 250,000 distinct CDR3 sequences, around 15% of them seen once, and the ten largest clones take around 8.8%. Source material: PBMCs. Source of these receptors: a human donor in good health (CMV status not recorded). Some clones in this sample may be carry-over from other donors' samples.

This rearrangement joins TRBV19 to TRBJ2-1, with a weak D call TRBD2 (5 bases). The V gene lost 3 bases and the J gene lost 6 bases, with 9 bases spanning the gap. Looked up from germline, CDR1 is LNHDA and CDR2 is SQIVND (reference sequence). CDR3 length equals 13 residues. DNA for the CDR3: TGTGCCAGTAGTATTCCTCTAGCCAATGAGCAGTTCTTC. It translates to CASSIPLANEQFF.

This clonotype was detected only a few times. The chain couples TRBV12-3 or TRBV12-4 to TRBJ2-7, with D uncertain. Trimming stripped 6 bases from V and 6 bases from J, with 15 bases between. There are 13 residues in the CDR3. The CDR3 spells CASSWEQGGEQYF. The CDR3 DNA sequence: TGTGCCAGCAGCTGGGAACAAGGTGGCGAGCAGTACTTC.

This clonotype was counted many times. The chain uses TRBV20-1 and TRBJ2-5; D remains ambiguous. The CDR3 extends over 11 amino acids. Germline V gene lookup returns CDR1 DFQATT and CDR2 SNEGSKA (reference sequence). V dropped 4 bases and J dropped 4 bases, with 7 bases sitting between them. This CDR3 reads CSANVGETQYF. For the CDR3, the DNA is TGCAGTGCTAATGTGGGAGAGACCCAGTACTTC.

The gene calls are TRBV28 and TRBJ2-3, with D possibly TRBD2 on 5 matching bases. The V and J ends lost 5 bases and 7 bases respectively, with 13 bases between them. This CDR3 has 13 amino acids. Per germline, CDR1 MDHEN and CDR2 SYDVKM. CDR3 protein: CASSQPAGYTQYF. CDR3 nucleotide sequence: TGTGCCAGCAGTCAACCTGCGGGCTATACGCAGTATTTT. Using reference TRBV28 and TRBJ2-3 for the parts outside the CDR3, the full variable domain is DVKVTQSSRYLVKRTGEKVFLECVQDMDHENMFWYRQDPGLGLRLIYFSYDVKMKEKGDIPEGYSVSREKKERFSLILESASTNQTSMYLCASSQPAGYTQYFGPGTRLTVL.

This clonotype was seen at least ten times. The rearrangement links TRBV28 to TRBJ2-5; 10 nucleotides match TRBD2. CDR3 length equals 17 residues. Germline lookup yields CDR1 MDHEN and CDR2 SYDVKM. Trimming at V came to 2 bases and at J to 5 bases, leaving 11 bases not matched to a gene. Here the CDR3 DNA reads TGTGCCAGCAGTTTAGCAGCGGGAGGGATCGTGCGGGAGACCCAGTACTTC. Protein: CASSLAAGGIVRETQYF.

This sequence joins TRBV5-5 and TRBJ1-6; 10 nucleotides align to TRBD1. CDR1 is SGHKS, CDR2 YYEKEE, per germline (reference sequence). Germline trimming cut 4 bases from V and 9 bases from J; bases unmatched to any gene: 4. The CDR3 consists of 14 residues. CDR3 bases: TGTGCCAGCAGCGAGACAGGGGGCACTTCACCCCTCCACTTT. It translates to CASSETGGTSPLHF.

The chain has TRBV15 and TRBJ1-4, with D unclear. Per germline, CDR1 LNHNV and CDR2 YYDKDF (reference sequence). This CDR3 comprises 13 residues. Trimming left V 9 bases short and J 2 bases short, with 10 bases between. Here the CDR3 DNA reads TGTGCCACGGTCGGTGGGACTAATGAAAAACTGTTTTTT. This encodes CATVGGTNEKLFF.

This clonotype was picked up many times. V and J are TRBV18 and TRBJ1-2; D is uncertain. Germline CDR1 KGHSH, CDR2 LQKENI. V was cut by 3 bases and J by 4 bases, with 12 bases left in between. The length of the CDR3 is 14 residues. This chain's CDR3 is CASSPDGPIYGYTF. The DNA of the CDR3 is TGTGCCAGCTCACCCGACGGCCCTATCTATGGCTACACCTTC.

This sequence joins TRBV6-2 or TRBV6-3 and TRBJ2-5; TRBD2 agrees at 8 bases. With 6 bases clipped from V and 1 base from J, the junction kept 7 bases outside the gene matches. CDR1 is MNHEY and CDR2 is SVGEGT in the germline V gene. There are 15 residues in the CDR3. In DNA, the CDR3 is TGTGCCAGCAGCCTCACCGGGACTAGCCAAGAGACCCAGTACTTC. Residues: CASSLTGTSQETQYF.

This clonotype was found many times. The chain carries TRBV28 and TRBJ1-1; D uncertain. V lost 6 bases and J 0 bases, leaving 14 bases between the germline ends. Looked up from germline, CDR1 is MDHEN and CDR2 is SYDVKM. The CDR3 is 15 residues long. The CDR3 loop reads CASRARPPMNTEAFF. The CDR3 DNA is TGTGCCAGCAGAGCTAGACCACCTATGAACACTGAAGCTTTCTTT.

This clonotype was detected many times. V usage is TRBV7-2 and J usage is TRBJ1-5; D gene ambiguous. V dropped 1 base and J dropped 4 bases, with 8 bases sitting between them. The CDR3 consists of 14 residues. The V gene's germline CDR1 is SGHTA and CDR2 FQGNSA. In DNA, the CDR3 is TGTGCCAGCAGCTTAGTGGCACGTAATCAGCCCCAGCATTTT. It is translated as CASSLVARNQPQHF.

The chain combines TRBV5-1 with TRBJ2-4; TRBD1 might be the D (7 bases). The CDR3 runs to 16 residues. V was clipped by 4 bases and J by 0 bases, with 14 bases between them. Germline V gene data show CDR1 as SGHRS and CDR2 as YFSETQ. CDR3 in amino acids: CASSRSQGGAKNIQYF. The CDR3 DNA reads TGCGCCAGCAGCAGAAGTCAGGGGGGAGCCAAAAACATTCAGTACTTC.

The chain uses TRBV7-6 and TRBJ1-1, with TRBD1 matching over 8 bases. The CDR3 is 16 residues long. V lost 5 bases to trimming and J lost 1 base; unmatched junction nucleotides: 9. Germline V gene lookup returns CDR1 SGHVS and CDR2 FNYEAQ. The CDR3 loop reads CASSPNRQGSNTEAFF. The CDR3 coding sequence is TGTGCCAGCAGCCCAAACCGACAGGGGTCGAACACTGAAGCTTTCTTT. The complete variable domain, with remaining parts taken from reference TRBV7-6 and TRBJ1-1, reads GAGVSQSPRYKVTKRGQDVALRCDPISGHVSLYWYRQALGQGPEFLTYFNYEAQQDKSGLPNDRFSAERPEGSISTLTIQRTEQRDSAMYRCASSPNRQGSNTEAFFGQGTRLTVV.

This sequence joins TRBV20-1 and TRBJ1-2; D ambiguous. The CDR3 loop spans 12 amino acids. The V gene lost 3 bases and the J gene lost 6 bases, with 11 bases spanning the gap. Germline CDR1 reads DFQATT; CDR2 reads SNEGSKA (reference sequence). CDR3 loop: CSASWWTDGYTF. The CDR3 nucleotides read TGCAGTGCTAGTTGGTGGACTGATGGCTACACCTTC.

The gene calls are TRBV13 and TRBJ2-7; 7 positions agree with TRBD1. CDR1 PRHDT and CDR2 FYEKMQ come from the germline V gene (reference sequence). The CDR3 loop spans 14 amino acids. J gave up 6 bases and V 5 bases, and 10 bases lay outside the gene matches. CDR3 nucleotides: TGTGCCAGCAGCCCTACATCGGACAGGACCGAGCAGTACTTC. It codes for CASSPTSDRTEQYF.

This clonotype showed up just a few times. CDR3: CASSAVETPYQETQYF. CDR3 in DNA: TGTGCCAGCAGCGCAGTGGAGACACCATACCAAGAGACCCAGTACTTC. The rearrangement links TRBV9 to TRBJ2-5; D is uncertain. This CDR3 region has 16 residues. V was clipped by 3 bases and J by 0 bases, with 15 bases between them. Germline CDR1 reads SGDLS; CDR2 reads YYNGEE. Looking up the rest from reference TRBV9 and TRBJ2-5 gives the full variable domain: DSGVTQTPKHLITATGQRVTLRCSPRSGDLSVYWYQQSLDQGLQFLIQYYNGEERAKGNILERFSAQQFPDLHSELNLSSLELGDSALYFCASSAVETPYQETQYFGPGTRLLVL.

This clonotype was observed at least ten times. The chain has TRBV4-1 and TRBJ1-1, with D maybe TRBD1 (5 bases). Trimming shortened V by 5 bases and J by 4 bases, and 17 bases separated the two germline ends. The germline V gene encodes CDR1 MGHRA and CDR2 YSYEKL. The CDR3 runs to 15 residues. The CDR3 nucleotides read TGCGCCAGCAGCGAGACCGGGACTACTATCACTGAAGCTTTCTTT. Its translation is CASSETGTTITEAFF.

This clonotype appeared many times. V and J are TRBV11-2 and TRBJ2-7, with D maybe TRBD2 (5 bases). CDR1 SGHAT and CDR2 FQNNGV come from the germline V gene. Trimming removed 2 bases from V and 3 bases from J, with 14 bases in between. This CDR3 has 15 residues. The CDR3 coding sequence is TGTGCCAGCAGCTTAAGCCAGCGGCAATACTACGAGCAGTACTTC. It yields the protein CASSLSQRQYYEQYF.

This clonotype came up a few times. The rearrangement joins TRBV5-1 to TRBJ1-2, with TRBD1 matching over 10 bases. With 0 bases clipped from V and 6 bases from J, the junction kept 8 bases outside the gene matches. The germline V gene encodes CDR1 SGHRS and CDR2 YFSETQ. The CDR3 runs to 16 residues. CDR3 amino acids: CASSLEDRGLTDGYTF. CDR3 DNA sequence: TGCGCCAGCAGCTTGGAAGACAGGGGGCTTACGGATGGCTACACCTTC.

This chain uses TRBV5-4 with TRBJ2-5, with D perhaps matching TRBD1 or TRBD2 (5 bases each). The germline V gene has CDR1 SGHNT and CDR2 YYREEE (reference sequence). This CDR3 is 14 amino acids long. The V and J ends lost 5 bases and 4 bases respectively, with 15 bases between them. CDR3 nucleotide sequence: TGTGCCAGCAGAAGGGACGGAAACCGAGAGACCCAGTACTTC. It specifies CASRRDGNRETQYF.

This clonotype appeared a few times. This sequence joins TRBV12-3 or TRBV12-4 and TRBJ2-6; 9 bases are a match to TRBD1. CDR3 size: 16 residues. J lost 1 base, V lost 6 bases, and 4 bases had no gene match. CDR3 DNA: TGTGCCAGCAGCCGTGGGACAGGGTCTGGGGCCAACGTCCTGACTTTC. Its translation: CASSRGTGSGANVLTF.

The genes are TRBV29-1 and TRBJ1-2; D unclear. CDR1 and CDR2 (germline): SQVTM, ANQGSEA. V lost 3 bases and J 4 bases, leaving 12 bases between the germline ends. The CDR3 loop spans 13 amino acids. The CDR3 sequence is CSVDRWQLYGYTF. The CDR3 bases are TGCAGCGTTGATAGGTGGCAGCTCTATGGCTACACCTTC.

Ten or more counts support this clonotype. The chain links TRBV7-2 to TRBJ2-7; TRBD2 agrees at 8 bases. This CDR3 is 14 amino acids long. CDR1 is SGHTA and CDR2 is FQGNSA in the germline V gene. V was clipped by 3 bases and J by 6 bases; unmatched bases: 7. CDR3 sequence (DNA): TGTGCCAGCAGCTTGTGGACTAGCTCGGCCGAGCAGTACTTC. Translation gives CASSLWTSSAEQYF. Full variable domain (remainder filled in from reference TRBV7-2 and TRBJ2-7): GAGVSQSPSNKVTEKGKDVELRCDPISGHTALYWYRQSLGQGLEFLIYFQGNSAPDKSGLPSDRFSAERTGGSVSTLTIQRTQQEDSAVYLCASSLWTSSAEQYFGPGTRLTVT.

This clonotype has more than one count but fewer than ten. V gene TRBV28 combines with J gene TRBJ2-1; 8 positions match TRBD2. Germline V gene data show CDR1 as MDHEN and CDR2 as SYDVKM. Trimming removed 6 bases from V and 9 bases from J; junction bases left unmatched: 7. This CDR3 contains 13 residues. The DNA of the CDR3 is TGTGCCAGCAGACAAGGGACTAGGGGTGAGCAGTTCTTC. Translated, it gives CASRQGTRGEQFF.

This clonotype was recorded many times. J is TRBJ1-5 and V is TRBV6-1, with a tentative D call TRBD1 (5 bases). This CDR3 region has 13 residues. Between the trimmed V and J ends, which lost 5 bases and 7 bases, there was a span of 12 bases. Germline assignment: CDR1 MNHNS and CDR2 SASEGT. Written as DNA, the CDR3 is TGTGCCAGCAGTACCTTCCGGGGGCAGCCCCAGCATTTT. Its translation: CASSTFRGQPQHF.

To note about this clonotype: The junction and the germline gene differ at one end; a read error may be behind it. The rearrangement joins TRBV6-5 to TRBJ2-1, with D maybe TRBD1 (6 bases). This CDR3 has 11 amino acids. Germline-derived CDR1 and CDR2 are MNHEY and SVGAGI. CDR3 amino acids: CATRRDKEQFF. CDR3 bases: TGTGCCACCCGCCGGGACAAAGAGCAGTTCTTC.

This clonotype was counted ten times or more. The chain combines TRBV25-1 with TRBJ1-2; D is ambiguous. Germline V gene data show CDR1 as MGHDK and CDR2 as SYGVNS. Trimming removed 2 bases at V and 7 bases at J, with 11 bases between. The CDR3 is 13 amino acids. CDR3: CASSETTPGGYTF. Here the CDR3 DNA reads TGTGCCAGCAGTGAAACCACACCAGGTGGCTACACCTTC.

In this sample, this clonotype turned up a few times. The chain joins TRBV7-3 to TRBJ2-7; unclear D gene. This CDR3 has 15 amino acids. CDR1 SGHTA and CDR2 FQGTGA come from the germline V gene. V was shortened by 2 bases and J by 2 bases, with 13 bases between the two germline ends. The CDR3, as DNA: TGTGCCAGCAGCTTATGGAGTGTTGGGGCCTACGAGCAGTACTTC. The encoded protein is CASSLWSVGAYEQYF.

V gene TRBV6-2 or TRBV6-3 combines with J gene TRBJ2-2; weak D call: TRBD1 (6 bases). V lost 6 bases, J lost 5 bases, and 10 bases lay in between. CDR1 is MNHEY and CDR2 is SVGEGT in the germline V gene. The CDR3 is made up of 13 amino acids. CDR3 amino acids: CASRHTGTGELFF. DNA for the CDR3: TGTGCCAGCAGACACACAGGGACCGGGGAGCTGTTTTTT.

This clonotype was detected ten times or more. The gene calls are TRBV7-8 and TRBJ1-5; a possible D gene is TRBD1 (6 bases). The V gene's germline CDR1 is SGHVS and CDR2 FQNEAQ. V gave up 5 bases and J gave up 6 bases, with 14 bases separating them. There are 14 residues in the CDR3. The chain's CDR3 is CASSQGGAGQPQHF. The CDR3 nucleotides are TGTGCCAGCAGCCAAGGGGGGGCAGGTCAGCCCCAGCATTTT.

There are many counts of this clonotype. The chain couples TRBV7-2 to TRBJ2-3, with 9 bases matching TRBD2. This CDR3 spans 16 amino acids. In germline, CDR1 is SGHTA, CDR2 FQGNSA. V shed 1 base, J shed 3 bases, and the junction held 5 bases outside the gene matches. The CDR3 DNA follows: TGTGCCAGCAGCTTAGGGGGGACTAGCTTTACAGATACGCAGTATTTT. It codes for CASSLGGTSFTDTQYF.

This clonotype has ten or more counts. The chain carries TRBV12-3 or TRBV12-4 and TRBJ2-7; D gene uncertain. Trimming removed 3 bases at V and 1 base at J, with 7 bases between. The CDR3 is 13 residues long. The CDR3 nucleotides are TGTGCCAGCAGTTTCGGATTTTCCTACGAGCAGTACTTC. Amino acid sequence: CASSFGFSYEQYF.